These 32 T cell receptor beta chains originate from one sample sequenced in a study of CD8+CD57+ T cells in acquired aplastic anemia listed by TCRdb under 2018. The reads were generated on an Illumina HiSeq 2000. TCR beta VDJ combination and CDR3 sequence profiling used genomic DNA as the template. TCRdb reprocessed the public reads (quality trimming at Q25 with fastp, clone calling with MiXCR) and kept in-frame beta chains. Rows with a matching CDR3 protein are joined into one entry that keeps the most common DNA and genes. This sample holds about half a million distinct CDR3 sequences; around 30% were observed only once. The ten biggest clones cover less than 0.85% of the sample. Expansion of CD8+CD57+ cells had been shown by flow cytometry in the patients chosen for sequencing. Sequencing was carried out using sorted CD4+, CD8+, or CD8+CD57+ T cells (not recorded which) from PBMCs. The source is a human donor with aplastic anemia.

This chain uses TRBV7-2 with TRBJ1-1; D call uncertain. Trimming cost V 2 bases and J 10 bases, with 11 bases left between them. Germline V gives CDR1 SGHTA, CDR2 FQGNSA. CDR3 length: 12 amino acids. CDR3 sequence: CTSSLMTLGAFF. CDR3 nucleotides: TGTACCAGCAGCTTAATGACGCTGGGAGCTTTCTTT.

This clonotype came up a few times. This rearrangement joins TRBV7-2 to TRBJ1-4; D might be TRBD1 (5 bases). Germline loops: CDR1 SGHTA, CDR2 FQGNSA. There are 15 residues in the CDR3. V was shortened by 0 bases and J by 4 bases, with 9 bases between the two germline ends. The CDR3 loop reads CASSLAGRGNEKLFF. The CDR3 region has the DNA TGTGCCAGCAGCTTAGCGGGAAGGGGTAATGAAAAACTGTTTTTT. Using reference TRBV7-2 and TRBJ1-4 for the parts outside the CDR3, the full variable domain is GAGVSQSPSNKVTEKGKDVELRCDPISGHTALYWYRQSLGQGLEFLIYFQGNSAPDKSGLPSDRFSAERTGGSVSTLTIQRTQQEDSAVYLCASSLAGRGNEKLFFGSGTQLSVL.

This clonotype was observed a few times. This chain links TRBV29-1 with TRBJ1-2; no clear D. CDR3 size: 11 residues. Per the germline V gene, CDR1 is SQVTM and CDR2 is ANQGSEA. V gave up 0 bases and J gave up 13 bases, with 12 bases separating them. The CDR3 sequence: CSVEDPGLGTF. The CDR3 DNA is TGCAGCGTTGAAGATCCGGGGTTAGGCACCTTC.

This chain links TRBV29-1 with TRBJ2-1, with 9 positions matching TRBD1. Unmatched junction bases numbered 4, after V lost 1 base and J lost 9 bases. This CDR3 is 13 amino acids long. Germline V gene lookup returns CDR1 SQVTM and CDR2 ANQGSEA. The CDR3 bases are TGCAGCGTTGAAGCCACAGGGGGCGGTGAGCAGTTCTTC. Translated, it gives CSVEATGGGEQFF.

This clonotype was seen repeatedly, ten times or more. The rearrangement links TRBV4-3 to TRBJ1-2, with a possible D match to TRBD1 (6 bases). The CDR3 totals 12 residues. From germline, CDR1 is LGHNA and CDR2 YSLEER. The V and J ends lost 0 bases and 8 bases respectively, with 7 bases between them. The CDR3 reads CASSQETGGYTF. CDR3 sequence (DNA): TGCGCCAGCAGCCAAGAGACAGGAGGCTACACCTTC.

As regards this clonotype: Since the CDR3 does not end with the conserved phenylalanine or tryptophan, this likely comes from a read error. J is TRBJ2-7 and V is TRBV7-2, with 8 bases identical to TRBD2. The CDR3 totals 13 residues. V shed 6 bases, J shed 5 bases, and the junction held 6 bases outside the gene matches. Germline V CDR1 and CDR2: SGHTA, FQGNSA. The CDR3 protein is CASRAGARDEQYL. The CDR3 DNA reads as TGTGCCAGCAGAGCGGGAGCGAGGGACGAGCAGTACCTC.

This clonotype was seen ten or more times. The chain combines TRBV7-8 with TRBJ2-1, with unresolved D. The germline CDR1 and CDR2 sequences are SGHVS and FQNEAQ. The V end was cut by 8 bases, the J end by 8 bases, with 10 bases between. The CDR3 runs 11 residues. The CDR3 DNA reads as TGTGCCAGCCTGTTTGACCATGAGCAGTTCTTC. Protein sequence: CASLFDHEQFF. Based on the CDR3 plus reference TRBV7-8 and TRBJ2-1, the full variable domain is GAGVSQSPRYKVAKRGQDVALRCDPISGHVSLFWYQQALGQGPEFLTYFQNEAQLDKSGLPSDRFFAERPEGSVSTLKIQRTQQEDSAVYLCASLFDHEQFFGPGTRLTVL.

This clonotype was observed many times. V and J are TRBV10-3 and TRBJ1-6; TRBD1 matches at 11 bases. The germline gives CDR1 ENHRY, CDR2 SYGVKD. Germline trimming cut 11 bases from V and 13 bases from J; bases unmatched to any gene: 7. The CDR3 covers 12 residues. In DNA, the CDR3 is TGTGCCGCCGGGACAGGGGGAAGGCCCCTCCACTTT. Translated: CAAGTGGRPLHF.

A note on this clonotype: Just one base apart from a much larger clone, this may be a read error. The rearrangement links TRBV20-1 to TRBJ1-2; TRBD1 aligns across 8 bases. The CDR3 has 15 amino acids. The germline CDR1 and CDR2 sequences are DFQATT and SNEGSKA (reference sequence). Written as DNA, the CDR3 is TGCAGTCCTAGAATTGGGACAGGAGCTAACTATGGCTACACCTTC. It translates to CSPRIGTGANYGYTF.

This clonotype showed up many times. The CDR3 reads CASSLGPGNYGYTF. CDR3 bases: TGTGCCAGCAGCTTAGGTCCGGGTAACTATGGCTACACCTTC. V usage is TRBV7-6 and J usage is TRBJ1-2; D gene ambiguous. Trimming cost V 1 base and J 1 base, with 7 bases left between them. The length of the CDR3 is 14 residues. Germline loops: CDR1 SGHVS, CDR2 FNYEAQ.

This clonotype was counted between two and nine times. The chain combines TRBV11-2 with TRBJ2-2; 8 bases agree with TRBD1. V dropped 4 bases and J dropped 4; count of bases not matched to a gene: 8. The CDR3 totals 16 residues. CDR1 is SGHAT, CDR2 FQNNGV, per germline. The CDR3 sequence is CASSYGQGSITGELFF. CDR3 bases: TGTGCCAGCAGCTACGGACAGGGATCGATCACCGGGGAGCTGTTTTTT. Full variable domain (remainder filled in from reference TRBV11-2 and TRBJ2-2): EAGVAQSPRYKIIEKRQSVAFWCNPISGHATLYWYQQILGQGPKLLIQFQNNGVVDDSQLPKDRFSAERLKGVDSTLKIQPAKLEDSAVYLCASSYGQGSITGELFFGEGSRLTVL.

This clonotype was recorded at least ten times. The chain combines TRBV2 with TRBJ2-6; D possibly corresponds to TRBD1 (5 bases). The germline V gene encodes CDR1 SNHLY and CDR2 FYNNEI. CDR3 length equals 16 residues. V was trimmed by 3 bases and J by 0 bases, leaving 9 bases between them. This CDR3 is CASSERQYSGANVLTF. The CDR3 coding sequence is TGTGCCAGCAGTGAGAGACAGTACTCTGGGGCCAACGTCCTGACTTTC.

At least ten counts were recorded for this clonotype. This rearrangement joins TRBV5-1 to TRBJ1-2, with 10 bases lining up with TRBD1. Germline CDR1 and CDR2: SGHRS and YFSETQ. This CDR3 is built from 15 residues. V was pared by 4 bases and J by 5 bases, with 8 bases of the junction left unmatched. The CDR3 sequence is CASSKGTGAPYGYTF. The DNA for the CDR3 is TGCGCCAGCAGCAAAGGGACAGGGGCACCTTATGGCTACACCTTC.

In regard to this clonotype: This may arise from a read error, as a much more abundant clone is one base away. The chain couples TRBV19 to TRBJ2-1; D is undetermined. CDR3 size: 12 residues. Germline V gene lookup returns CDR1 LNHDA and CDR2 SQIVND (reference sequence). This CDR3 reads CAGSTSSHEQFF. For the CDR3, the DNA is TGTGCCGGTAGCACAAGTTCCCATGAGCAGTTCTTC. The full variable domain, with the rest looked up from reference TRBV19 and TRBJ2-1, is DGGITQSPKYLFRKEGQNVTLSCEQNLNHDAMYWYRQDPGQGLRLIYYSQIVNDFQKGDIAEGYSVSREKKESFPLTVTSAQKNPTAFYLCAGSTSSHEQFFGPGTRLTVL.

CDR3 bases: TGTGCCACAACCTCCCTCCCGTACAATGAGCAGTACTTC. This codes for CATTSLPYNEQYF. The chain is built from TRBV10-3 and TRBJ2-7; D remains ambiguous. V was trimmed by 10 bases and J by 7 bases, leaving 20 bases between them. CDR1 is ENHRY and CDR2 is SYGVKD in the germline V gene. This CDR3 is 13 amino acids long.

CDR3 sequence: CASSLIGQPNYGYTF. CDR3 nucleotide sequence: TGTGCCAGCAGCTTAATTGGACAGCCTAACTATGGCTACACCTTC. The V gene is TRBV7-3, the J gene TRBJ1-2; D is perhaps TRBD1 (6 bases). Trimming took off 1 base at V and 0 bases at J, with 9 bases between the two ends. CDR1 and CDR2 (germline): SGHTA, FQGTGA. The CDR3 consists of 15 residues.

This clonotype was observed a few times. The CDR3 DNA reads as TGTGCCAGCACCGCAGGATGGCAAGGAAACACCATATATTTT. Protein product: CASTAGWQGNTIYF. The chain employs TRBV6-1 and TRBJ1-3; D ambiguous. The CDR3 is made up of 14 amino acids. Trimming removed 7 bases from V and 4 bases from J, with 14 bases in between. Germline values: CDR1 MNHNS, CDR2 SASEGT.

DNA for the CDR3: TGTGCCAGCATCATTCCCCCCCGGGACCACCACGCCAACAATGAGCAGTTCTTC. Residues: CASIIPPRDHHANNEQFF. This rearrangement joins TRBV11-1 to TRBJ2-1, with D perhaps assigned TRBD1 or TRBD2 (5 bases each). V shed 7 bases and J shed 5 bases, with 27 bases lying between them. Germline V lookup: CDR1 SGHAT, CDR2 FQDESV (reference sequence). This CDR3 has 18 residues.

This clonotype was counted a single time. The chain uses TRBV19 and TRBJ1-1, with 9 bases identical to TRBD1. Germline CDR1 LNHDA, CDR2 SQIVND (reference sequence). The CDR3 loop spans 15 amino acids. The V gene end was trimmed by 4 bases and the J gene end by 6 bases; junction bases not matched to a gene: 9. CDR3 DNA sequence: TGTGCCAGTAGTACCCGGGACAGGGTAAGTTCTGAAGCTTTCTTT. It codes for CASSTRDRVSSEAFF.

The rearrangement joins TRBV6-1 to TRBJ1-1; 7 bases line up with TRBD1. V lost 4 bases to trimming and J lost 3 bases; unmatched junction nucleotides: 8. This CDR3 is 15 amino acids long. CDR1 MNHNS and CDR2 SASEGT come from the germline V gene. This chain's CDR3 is CASSAKTGAHTEAFF. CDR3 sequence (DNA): TGTGCCAGCAGTGCCAAAACAGGGGCCCACACTGAAGCTTTCTTT.

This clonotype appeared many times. CDR3 bases: TGTGCCATCAGTGAGTCGGAACTCACCTATGGCTACACCTTC. Its protein is CAISESELTYGYTF. V is TRBV10-3 and J is TRBJ1-2; D not resolved. V lost 0 bases to trimming and J lost 4 bases, with 9 bases between them. Germline assignment: CDR1 ENHRY and CDR2 SYGVKD. The CDR3 contains 14 residues.

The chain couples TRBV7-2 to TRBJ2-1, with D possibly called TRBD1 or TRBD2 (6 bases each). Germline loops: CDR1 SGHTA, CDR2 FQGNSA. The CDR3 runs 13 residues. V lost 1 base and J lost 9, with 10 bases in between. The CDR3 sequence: CASSLVQGGEQFF. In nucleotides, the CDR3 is TGTGCCAGCAGCTTAGTACAGGGAGGTGAGCAGTTCTTC.

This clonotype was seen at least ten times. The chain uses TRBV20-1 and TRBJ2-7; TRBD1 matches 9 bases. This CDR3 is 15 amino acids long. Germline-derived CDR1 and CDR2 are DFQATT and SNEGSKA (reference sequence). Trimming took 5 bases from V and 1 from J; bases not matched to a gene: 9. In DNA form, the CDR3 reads TGCAGTGCTCCCGGACAGGGGTATGGGTCCTACGAGCAGTACTTC. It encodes CSAPGQGYGSYEQYF.

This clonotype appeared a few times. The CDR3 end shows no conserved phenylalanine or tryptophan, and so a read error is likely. CDR3 residues: CASTATGTGGYTS. The CDR3 bases are TGTGCCAGCACAGCCACCGGGACAGGCGGTTACACCTCC. The chain carries TRBV6-1 and TRBJ1-2; 8 bases are a match to TRBD1. This CDR3 is 13 amino acids long. CDR1 and CDR2 (germline): MNHNS, SASEGT. Trimming cost V 7 bases and J 11 bases; bases outside gene matches: 12.

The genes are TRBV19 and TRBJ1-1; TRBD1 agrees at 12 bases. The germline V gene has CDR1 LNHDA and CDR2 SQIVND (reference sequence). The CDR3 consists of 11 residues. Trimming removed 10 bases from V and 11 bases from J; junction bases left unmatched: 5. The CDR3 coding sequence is TGTGCCAACCGGGACAGGGGGCAGGCTTTCTTT. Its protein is CANRDRGQAFF.

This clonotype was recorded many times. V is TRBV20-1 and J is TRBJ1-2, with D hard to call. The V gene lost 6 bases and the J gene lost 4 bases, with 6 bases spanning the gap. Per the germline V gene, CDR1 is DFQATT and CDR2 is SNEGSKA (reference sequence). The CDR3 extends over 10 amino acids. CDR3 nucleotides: TGCAGTGCGCAGGTCTATGGCTACACCTTC. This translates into CSAQVYGYTF.

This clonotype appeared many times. The CDR3 here is CSAYLGGVYEQYF. CDR3 bases: TGCAGTGCTTACCTAGGTGGGGTCTACGAGCAGTACTTC. The V call is TRBV20-1, the J call TRBJ2-7; the D is unclear. The CDR3 runs to 13 residues. Germline V gives CDR1 DFQATT, CDR2 SNEGSKA (reference sequence). V was cut by 5 bases and J by 3 bases, with 14 bases left in between.

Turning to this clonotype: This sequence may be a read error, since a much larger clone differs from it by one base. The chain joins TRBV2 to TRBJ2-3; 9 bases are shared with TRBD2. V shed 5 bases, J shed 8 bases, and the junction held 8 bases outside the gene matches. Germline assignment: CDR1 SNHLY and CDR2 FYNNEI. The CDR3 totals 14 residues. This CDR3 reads CASSYGTSSGTQYF. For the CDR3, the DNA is TGTGCCAGCAGTTATGGGACTAGCAGTGGTACGCAGTATTTT.

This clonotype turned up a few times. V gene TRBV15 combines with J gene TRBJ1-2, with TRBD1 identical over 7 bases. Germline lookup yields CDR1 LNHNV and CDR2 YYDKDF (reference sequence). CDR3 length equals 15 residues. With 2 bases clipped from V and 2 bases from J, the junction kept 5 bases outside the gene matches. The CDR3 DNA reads TGTGCCACCAGCAGAAATGCGGGACAGAACTATGGCTACACCTTC. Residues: CATSRNAGQNYGYTF. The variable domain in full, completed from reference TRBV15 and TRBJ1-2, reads DAMVIQNPRYQVTQFGKPVTLSCSQTLNHNVMYWYQQKSSQAPKLLFHYYDKDFNNEADTPDNFQSRRPNTSFCFLDIRSPGLGDTAMYLCATSRNAGQNYGYTFGSGTRLTVV.

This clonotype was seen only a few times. The CDR3 loop is CASSYGLAGVETQYF. Written as DNA, the CDR3 is TGTGCCAGCAGCTACGGACTAGCGGGAGTAGAGACCCAGTACTTC. J is TRBJ2-5 and V is TRBV11-2; 13 bases match TRBD2. With V trimmed by 4 bases and J by 4 bases, 3 bases remained unmatched. Germline V gene sequence: CDR1 SGHAT, CDR2 FQNNGV. CDR3 length: 15 amino acids.

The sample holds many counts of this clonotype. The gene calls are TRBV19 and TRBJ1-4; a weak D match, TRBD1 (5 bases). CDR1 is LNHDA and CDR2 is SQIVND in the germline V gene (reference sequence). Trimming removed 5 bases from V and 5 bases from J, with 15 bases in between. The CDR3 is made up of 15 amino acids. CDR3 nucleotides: TGTGCCAGTAGTTACGGGGGGACGCCAAATGAAAAACTGTTTTTT. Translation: CASSYGGTPNEKLFF.

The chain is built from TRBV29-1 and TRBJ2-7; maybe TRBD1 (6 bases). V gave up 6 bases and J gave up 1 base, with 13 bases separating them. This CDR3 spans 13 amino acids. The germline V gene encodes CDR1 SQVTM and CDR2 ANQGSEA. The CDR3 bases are TGCAGCGTCGTACTCAGGGGTTCCTACGAGCAGTACTTC. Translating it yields CSVVLRGSYEQYF.